These 21 T cell receptor beta chains originate from one sample sequenced in a study of OX40 agonist ivuxolimab in advanced cancers. Sequencing was performed with immunoSEQ multiplex PCR; in TCRdb, only in-frame clones are kept and a portion is missing. The sample holds more than 9,500 clones, about 81% seen once. The source was CD4+ or CD8+ T cells sorted from blood, collected in a trial of the OX40 agonist ivuxolimab. Source of these receptors: an adult with an advanced solid tumor such as melanoma, head and neck, liver or kidney cancer.

The rearrangement joins TRBV18 to TRBJ2-7; 9 nucleotides agree with TRBD1. This CDR3 contains 14 residues. V shed 4 bases and J 4 bases; nucleotides not matched to a gene: 5. The germline CDR1 and CDR2 sequences are KGHSH and LQKENI. The chain's CDR3 is CASSLRDREYEQYF. The CDR3 region has the DNA TGTGCCAGCTCACTCCGGGACAGGGAGTACGAGCAGTACTTC.

The CDR3 DNA sequence: TGCAGCGTTGTTGGGGGTGGTAGGCAAGAGACCCAGTACTTC. It specifies CSVVGGGRQETQYF. The chain recombines TRBV29-1 with TRBJ2-5; D may match TRBD1 or TRBD2 (5 bases each). With 4 bases removed from V and 2 bases from J, the gap between germline ends came to 14 bases. The CDR3 contains 14 residues. CDR1 and CDR2 from the germline V gene are SQVTM and ANQGSEA.

The chain has TRBV29-1 and TRBJ1-1; 8 nucleotides line up with TRBD1. This CDR3 has 11 residues. The trim removed 6 bases at V and 7 bases at J, leaving 4 bases unmatched. Germline V gene lookup returns CDR1 SQVTM and CDR2 ANQGSEA. Written as DNA, the CDR3 is TGCAGCGTCACAGGGGGAGGTGAAGCTTTCTTT. Its protein is CSVTGGGEAFF.

The chain couples TRBV5-4 to TRBJ2-7; a weak D match, TRBD2 (5 bases). Germline values: CDR1 SGHNT, CDR2 YYREEE (reference sequence). This CDR3 region has 13 residues. V was clipped by 4 bases and J by 0 bases, with 8 bases between them. The CDR3 nucleotides are TGTGCCAGCAGCGGTGGGAGCTCCTACGAGCAGTACTTC. Translated: CASSGGSSYEQYF.

J is TRBJ2-7 and V is TRBV27; the match to TRBD2 covers 15 bases. The V and J ends lost 7 bases and 1 base, in that order; junction bases with no gene match: 14. This CDR3 is 19 amino acids long. Germline assignment: CDR1 MNHEY and CDR2 SMNVEV (reference sequence). CDR3 residues: CASTTWTSGREQRSYEQYF. For the CDR3, the DNA is TGTGCCAGCACGACCTGGACTAGCGGGAGGGAGCAGAGGTCCTACGAGCAGTACTTC.

The chain combines TRBV19 with TRBJ2-4; tentative D call: TRBD1 (5 bases). The V end lost 2 bases, the J end lost 3 bases, and 5 bases lay between the germline ends. This CDR3 is built from 13 residues. Germline V gives CDR1 LNHDA, CDR2 SQIVND (reference sequence). The CDR3 loop is CASSITGKNIQYF. The CDR3 bases are TGTGCCAGTAGTATAACAGGCAAAAACATTCAGTACTTC.

The chain uses TRBV7-9 and TRBJ2-5; perhaps TRBD1 as D (6 bases). The length of the CDR3 is 15 residues. CDR1 and CDR2 (germline): SEHNR, FQNEAQ (reference sequence). Trimming cost V 4 bases and J 3 bases, with 15 bases left between them. In DNA form, the CDR3 reads TGTGCCAGCAGCTCCCCCCGGGACACCGAAGAGACCCAGTACTTC. This encodes CASSSPRDTEETQYF.

The gene calls are TRBV9 and TRBJ2-3, with 12 bases matching TRBD2. CDR3 length equals 18 residues. V shed 1 base and J 4 bases; nucleotides not matched to a gene: 10. The germline gives CDR1 SGDLS, CDR2 YYNGEE. The CDR3 DNA reads as TGTGCCAGCAGCGTAACCCTAGCGGGAGGGCCTGACCCAGATACGCAGTATTTT. It is translated as CASSVTLAGGPDPDTQYF. Full variable domain (rest looked up from reference TRBV9 and TRBJ2-3): DSGVTQTPKHLITATGQRVTLRCSPRSGDLSVYWYQQSLDQGLQFLIQYYNGEERAKGNILERFSAQQFPDLHSELNLSSLELGDSALYFCASSVTLAGGPDPDTQYFGPGTRLTVL.

This clone has just one count. The chain combines TRBV28 with TRBJ2-7; D may be TRBD1 (6 bases). Looked up from germline, CDR1 is MDHEN and CDR2 is SYDVKM. Trimming removed 7 bases from V and 2 bases from J, with 15 bases in between. The CDR3 is 14 residues long. The chain's CDR3 is CASKLQGSTYEQYF. CDR3 bases: TGTGCCAGCAAGCTGCAGGGGTCAACCTACGAGCAGTACTTC.

J is TRBJ2-7 and V is TRBV7-2; 7 bases line up with TRBD2. The CDR3 contains 15 residues. Germline V gene data show CDR1 as SGHTA and CDR2 as FQGNSA. With V trimmed by 2 bases and J by 2 bases, 6 bases remained unmatched. The CDR3 reads CASSLTAGVPYEQYF. As DNA, the CDR3 is TGTGCCAGCAGCTTAACGGCGGGAGTTCCCTACGAGCAGTACTTC.

This clone appeared a few times. This chain uses TRBV25-1 with TRBJ2-1; no clear D. Germline V lookup: CDR1 MGHDK, CDR2 SYGVNS. CDR3 length: 15 residues. V was clipped by 5 bases and J by 9 bases, with 20 bases between them. Here the CDR3 DNA reads TGTGCCAGCAGTCCGCGCGGAGCCCGTTTTTTTGAGCAGTTCTTC. Encoded protein: CASSPRGARFFEQFF.

This clone was seen a handful of times. This chain joins TRBV10-3 and TRBJ1-1, with TRBD1 matching over 7 bases. CDR1 is ENHRY and CDR2 is SYGVKD in the germline V gene. V lost 10 bases to trimming and J lost 4 bases; unmatched junction nucleotides: 6. The CDR3 contains 12 residues. DNA of the CDR3: TGTGCCAGCACACAGGGGCCCACTGAAGCTTTCTTT. Protein sequence: CASTQGPTEAFF.

V usage is TRBV4-1 and J usage is TRBJ2-1, with D possibly TRBD2 on 5 matching bases. The length of the CDR3 is 14 residues. Germline CDR1 is MGHRA and CDR2 is YSYEKL. Trimming removed 1 base from V and 4 bases from J, with 8 bases in between. The CDR3 region has the DNA TGCGCCAGCAGCCAAGGGACTTATTACAATGAGCAGTTCTTC. Residues: CASSQGTYYNEQFF.

This clone was seen a handful of times. J is TRBJ2-2 and V is TRBV9; tentatively, D is TRBD1 or TRBD2 (7 bases each). The CDR3 has 16 amino acids. The V gene's germline CDR1 is SGDLS and CDR2 YYNGEE. V gave up 4 bases and J gave up 5 bases, with 18 bases separating them. DNA for the CDR3: TGTGCCAGCAGCTCCCTTAACAGGGGAGGGACCGGGGAGCTGTTTTTT. Protein: CASSSLNRGGTGELFF. Combining the CDR3 with reference TRBV9 and TRBJ2-2 gives the whole variable domain DSGVTQTPKHLITATGQRVTLRCSPRSGDLSVYWYQQSLDQGLQFLIQYYNGEERAKGNILERFSAQQFPDLHSELNLSSLELGDSALYFCASSSLNRGGTGELFFGEGSRLTVL.

This chain connects TRBV27 to TRBJ2-1; maybe TRBD1 (6 bases). The CDR3 runs 14 residues. The V end was cut by 4 bases, the J end by 5 bases, with 12 bases between. Germline V gene lookup returns CDR1 MNHEY and CDR2 SMNVEV (reference sequence). The chain's CDR3 is CASSSKTGNNEQFF. The CDR3 DNA follows: TGTGCCAGCAGTTCAAAAACAGGGAACAATGAGCAGTTCTTC.

This rearrangement joins TRBV6-6 to TRBJ2-2; D not certain. The CDR3 is made up of 12 amino acids. The germline gives CDR1 MNHNY, CDR2 SVGAGI (reference sequence). Deletions cut 2 bases from V and 8 bases from J, with 6 bases between. CDR3 region: CASSYKRGELFF. The CDR3 nucleotides read TGTGCCAGCAGTTACAAGCGAGGGGAGCTGTTTTTT.

The chain combines TRBV7-6 with TRBJ2-1; no reliable D call. Deletions cut 2 bases from V and 8 bases from J, with 7 bases between. CDR3 length: 12 amino acids. Germline CDR1 is SGHVS and CDR2 is FNYEAQ. The CDR3 spells CASSLSQDEQFF. CDR3 bases: TGTGCCAGCAGCTTATCCCAGGATGAGCAGTTCTTC.

The rearrangement uses TRBV7-9 and TRBJ2-5; D assignment may be TRBD1 or TRBD2 (5 bases each). Trimming pared 4 bases from V and 2 bases from J, leaving 17 bases between. Germline CDR1 SEHNR, CDR2 FQNEAQ (reference sequence). The CDR3 loop spans 16 amino acids. CDR3 sequence reads: CASSSSTRGLQETQYF. The CDR3 nucleotides read TGTGCCAGCAGCTCTTCCACGAGGGGCTTACAAGAGACCCAGTACTTC.

The genes are TRBV4-1 and TRBJ2-2; 7 bases agree with TRBD2. V lost 0 bases, J lost 4 bases, and 5 bases stayed unmatched. The CDR3 spans 16 residues. CDR1 is MGHRA and CDR2 is YSYEKL in the germline V gene. CDR3 sequence (DNA): TGCGCCAGCAGCCAAGATATGCTAGCGGTCACCGGGGAGCTGTTTTTT. This codes for CASSQDMLAVTGELFF.

The chain joins TRBV9 to TRBJ2-1, with D perhaps matching TRBD2 (6 bases). This CDR3 contains 15 residues. V lost 0 bases and J lost 5, with 12 bases in between. The germline CDR1 and CDR2 sequences are SGDLS and YYNGEE. This CDR3 reads CASSVAGSGHNEQFF. CDR3 nucleotides: TGTGCCAGCAGCGTAGCGGGTAGCGGACACAATGAGCAGTTCTTC.

As to this clone: One end of the junction does not line up with germline, which may come from a read error. V usage is TRBV11-2 and J usage is TRBJ2-7, with 8 bases lining up with TRBD2. Germline assignment: CDR1 SGHAT and CDR2 FQNNGV. The CDR3 runs 14 residues. DNA of the CDR3: TGTGCCAGCACCTTAGCGGGGAGCTCCTACGAGCAGTACTTC. This translates into CASTLAGSSYEQYF.